The present T cell receptor (beta chain) was sequenced within a study of blood T cell repertoires in COVID-19. Turning to the study itself: T cells, B-cell-depleted T cells, or PBMCs supplied cDNA or gDNA.

Per the original methods: Amplification of reference gene primers provided the estimated nucleated cell counts. Here immunoSEQ multiplex PCR was the method, and the copy in TCRdb shows in-frame clones only, minus some. V and J calls and clone size are given by that table; D and trimming were obtained from the DNA. In the table there are over 150,000 clones, approximately 87% of which are singletons. Seattle-derived patients entered the study during active infection and were followed longitudinally. Sample: peripheral blood. This sequence was found in a woman in her 70s with COVID-19, enrolled during active disease.

The CDR3 DNA reads TGTGCCAGCTCACCATTAGACACTTATGGCTACACCTTC. It codes for CASSPLDTYGYTF. This rearrangement joins TRBV18 to TRBJ1-2, with D unclear. This CDR3 comprises 13 residues. Germline V gene sequence: CDR1 KGHSH, CDR2 LQKENI. V lost 2 bases and J 5 bases, leaving 9 bases between the germline ends.